These 13 T cell receptor beta chains were all obtained from the same sample, sequenced in a study of control samples from healthy donors and cancer patients. The method was immunoSEQ multiplex PCR; TCRdb's version includes in-frame clones alone and lacks a portion of them. The sample shows around 96,000 clones, 90% to 95% of them seen only once. Source material: blood. All receptors come from a man aged 18-30 years in good health.

The J gene is TRBJ2-5, the V gene TRBV7-8; the match to TRBD2 covers 7 bases. Germline values: CDR1 SGHVS, CDR2 FQNEAQ. The J segment lost 2 bases and the V segment lost 5 bases, leaving 8 bases of the junction unmatched. The CDR3 length is 15 residues. The CDR3 nucleotides read TGTGCCAGCAGCCCCTCGGTGGGAGGGCAAGAGACCCAGTACTTC. Amino acids: CASSPSVGGQETQYF.

V and J are TRBV5-4 and TRBJ1-2, with D hard to call. V lost 5 bases to trimming and J lost 1 base, with 12 bases between them. CDR3 size: 14 residues. CDR1 and CDR2 (germline): SGHNT, YYREEE (reference sequence). CDR3 amino acids: CASSPDFVNYGYTF. The CDR3 DNA sequence: TGTGCCAGCAGTCCTGACTTTGTTAACTATGGCTACACCTTC.

The rearrangement links TRBV2 to TRBJ1-6; D ambiguous. CDR3 length equals 15 residues. Germline CDR1 SNHLY, CDR2 FYNNEI. V was clipped by 4 bases and J by 1 base, with 8 bases between them. The CDR3 sequence: CASSATVSYNSPLHF. CDR3 in DNA: TGTGCCAGCAGTGCAACGGTTTCCTATAATTCACCCCTCCACTTT.

This clone came up once. This chain joins TRBV4-1 and TRBJ2-2, with TRBD2 matching 8 bases. The CDR3 sequence is 14 residues long. V gave up 8 bases and J gave up 2 bases; unmatched junction bases: 4. Germline CDR1 and CDR2: MGHRA and YSYEKL. CDR3 protein: CASAGGPNTGELFF. In nucleotides, the CDR3 is TGCGCCAGCGCGGGGGGCCCTAACACCGGGGAGCTGTTTTTT.

The gene calls are TRBV5-8 and TRBJ2-7; tentative D call: TRBD1 (5 bases). The CDR3 loop spans 14 amino acids. CDR1 and CDR2 from the germline V gene are SGHTS and YDEGEE. Trimming cost V 0 bases and J 2 bases, with 9 bases left between them. CDR3 region: CASSLAATAYEQYF. CDR3 nucleotide sequence: TGTGCCAGCAGCTTGGCGGCGACAGCCTACGAGCAGTACTTC.

The chain carries TRBV7-9 and TRBJ1-1; 7 positions match TRBD1. The germline V gene encodes CDR1 SEHNR and CDR2 FQNEAQ (reference sequence). Trimming at V came to 5 bases and at J to 1 base, leaving 7 bases not matched to a gene. This CDR3 is built from 15 residues. CDR3 in amino acids: CASSQQGGANTEAFF. The DNA for the CDR3 is TGTGCCAGCAGCCAGCAGGGGGGCGCGAACACTGAAGCTTTCTTT. The whole variable domain, filled in from reference TRBV7-9 and TRBJ1-1, reads DTGVSQNPRHKITKRGQNVTFRCDPISEHNRLYWYRQTLGQGPEFLTYFQNEAQLEKSRLLSDRFSAERPKGSFSTLEIQRTEQGDSAMYLCASSQQGGANTEAFFGQGTRLTVV.

V is TRBV25-1 and J is TRBJ1-3, with D perhaps matching TRBD1 (5 bases). Trimming pared 5 bases from V and 2 bases from J, leaving 10 bases between. CDR1 MGHDK and CDR2 SYGVNS come from the germline V gene. The length of the CDR3 is 14 residues. The CDR3 here is CASSPGGAGNTIYF. CDR3 nucleotides: TGTGCCAGCAGTCCCGGGGGGGCTGGAAACACCATATATTTT.

This chain links TRBV27 with TRBJ1-4, with D hard to call. The ends were cut back, 5 bases at V and 8 bases at J, with 18 bases in the middle. Per germline, CDR1 MNHEY and CDR2 SMNVEV (reference sequence). The CDR3 is 15 residues long. In DNA, the CDR3 is TGTGCCAGCAGTCCCCGGGCTCTGCCGAGGGAAAAACTGTTTTTT. Residues: CASSPRALPREKLFF.

The V call is TRBV19, the J call TRBJ1-5; 7 positions agree with TRBD1. The germline V gene encodes CDR1 LNHDA and CDR2 SQIVND (reference sequence). The CDR3 consists of 12 residues. J was trimmed by 7 bases and V by 7 bases; bases with no gene match: 4. The CDR3 nucleotides read TGTGCCAGTACCAAGACAGGGCAGCCCCAGCATTTT. The encoded protein is CASTKTGQPQHF.

The genes are TRBV29-1 and TRBJ1-5; D gene unclear. V dropped 4 bases and J dropped 3 bases, with 7 bases sitting between them. The V gene's germline CDR1 is SQVTM and CDR2 ANQGSEA. The CDR3 loop spans 12 amino acids. The CDR3 is CSVGVHNQPQHF. The CDR3 nucleotides are TGCAGCGTTGGGGTCCACAATCAGCCCCAGCATTTT.

The rearrangement links TRBV5-5 to TRBJ1-5; 7 bases fit TRBD1. Losses at the gene ends were 4 bases for V and 7 bases for J; bases not matched to a gene: 5. Germline V lookup: CDR1 SGHKS, CDR2 YYEKEE (reference sequence). The CDR3 has 13 residues. The CDR3 DNA is TGTGCCAGCAGCACCACAGGGGACCAGCCCCAGCATTTT. Protein product: CASSTTGDQPQHF.

The chain joins TRBV12-3 or TRBV12-4 to TRBJ1-1, with 9 bases that match TRBD1. The CDR3 length is 13 residues. The V and J ends lost 5 bases and 6 bases, in that order; junction bases with no gene match: 4. CDR3: CASSPTGGSEAFF. The CDR3 DNA is TGTGCCAGCAGTCCCACAGGGGGCTCTGAAGCTTTCTTT.

The rearrangement links TRBV15 to TRBJ2-2, with D possibly TRBD1 on 6 matching bases. With 2 bases removed from V and 5 bases from J, the gap between germline ends came to 9 bases. CDR3 length: 14 amino acids. Germline CDR1 and CDR2: LNHNV and YYDKDF (reference sequence). The CDR3 DNA follows: TGTGCCACCAGCAGACTAAGGGGGACCGGGGAGCTGTTTTTT. Its translation is CATSRLRGTGELFF. The full variable domain, with the rest looked up from reference TRBV15 and TRBJ2-2, is DAMVIQNPRYQVTQFGKPVTLSCSQTLNHNVMYWYQQKSSQAPKLLFHYYDKDFNNEADTPDNFQSRRPNTSFCFLDIRSPGLGDTAMYLCATSRLRGTGELFFGEGSRLTVL.